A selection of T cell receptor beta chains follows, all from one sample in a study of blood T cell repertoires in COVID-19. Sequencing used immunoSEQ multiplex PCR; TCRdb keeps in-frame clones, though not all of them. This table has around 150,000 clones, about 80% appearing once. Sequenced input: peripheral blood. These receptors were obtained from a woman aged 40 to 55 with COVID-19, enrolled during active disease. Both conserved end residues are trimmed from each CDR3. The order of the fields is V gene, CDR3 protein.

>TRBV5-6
ASSLLRGRTGELF
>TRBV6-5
ASSYKAGMSNEQF
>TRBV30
ACRTGRDTEAF
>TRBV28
ASSQLPGQGSYEQY
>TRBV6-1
ASSGVQSSYNSPLH
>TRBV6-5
ASSYVRVGTEAF
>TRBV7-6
ASSASAGGAYNEQF
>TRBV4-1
ASSQVGTGKNIQY
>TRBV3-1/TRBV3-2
ASSYQLQGGNTEAF
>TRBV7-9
ASSLEWTGRNTEAF
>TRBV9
ASSAPHKGADTQY
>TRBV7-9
ASSVGYSEQF
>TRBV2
ASSGDRGRETQY
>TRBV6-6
ASRRDRGSYEQY
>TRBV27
ASSPTGGPIPNYGYT
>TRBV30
AWNRDENIQY
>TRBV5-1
ASSSPGQGMGFRAGANVLT
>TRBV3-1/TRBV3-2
ASSQDPLYYNEQF
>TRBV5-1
ASSLDDRVGNTIY
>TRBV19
ASSIDLGISTYEQY
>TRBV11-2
ASSSSGTGTYGYT
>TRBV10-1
ASSESGSKNIQY
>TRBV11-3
ASSLAGTGHEKLF
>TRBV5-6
ASSRIDSFNEQF
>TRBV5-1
ASSSAGGNTEAF
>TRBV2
ASSERLLGDSPLH
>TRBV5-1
ASSYGLAVNYNEQF
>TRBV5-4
ASSLAFRTERGYGYT
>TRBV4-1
ASSQVPQGSGRSNQPQH
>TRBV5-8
ASSLVQGPGYEQF
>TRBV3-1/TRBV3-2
ASSPVGEVGGYT
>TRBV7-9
ASSRTDTNEKLF
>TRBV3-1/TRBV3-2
ASSQGVSGTDTQY
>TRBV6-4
ASSRTAEDTQY
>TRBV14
ASSQETLGLAAYNEQF
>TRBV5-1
ASSLGAGTGTYEQY
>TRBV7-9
ASSLVGIWSGVTNEQF
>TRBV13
ASSTYSVGHMNTEAF
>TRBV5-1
ASSADSYNEQF
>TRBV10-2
ASSEGQGAAETQY
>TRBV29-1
SAAGDRRGEYNEQF
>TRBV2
ASSDFVNTEAF
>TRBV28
ASSTPREGWETNEKLF
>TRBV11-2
ASSLSVANEKLF
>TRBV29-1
SARDSGNTIY
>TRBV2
ASSSRLSGGTYEQF
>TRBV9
ASSVTLGRTEAF
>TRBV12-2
ASRFQGASGRYHNEQF
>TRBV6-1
ASSEAFIRY
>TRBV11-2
ASSLWAVYEQY
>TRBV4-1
ASSQGGTSTHEQF
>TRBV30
AWSLVANYGYT
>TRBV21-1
ASSKAPHVSMNTEAF
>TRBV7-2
ASSSAGFEYGYT
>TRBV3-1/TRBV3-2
ASSQDSPGQLPYNEQF
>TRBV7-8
ASSGQGGRYGYT
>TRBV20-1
SASSGATGELF
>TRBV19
ASRWRTGLGLAGEGTGELF